Described below is a single T cell receptor beta chain sequence and its context. Germline-derived CDR1 and CDR2 are SEHNR and FQNEAQ (reference sequence). The CDR3 spans 15 residues. Trimming cost V 3 bases and J 2 bases; bases outside gene matches: 7. Measured with immunoSEQ multiplex PCR; TCRdb has only the in-frame clones, and not every one. The data contain under 40,000 clones, around 94% of them singletons. The data were obtained in a study of T cells in tuberculosis. The clonotype originates from a donor between 10 and 35 years old with latent tuberculosis or without tuberculosis infection. The V and J genes are TRBV7-9 and TRBJ2-7; 7 nucleotides match TRBD2. Sequences were obtained from PBMCs. The CDR3 bases are TGTGCCAGCAGCTTGGCTAGCGGACCCACCTACGAGCAGTACTTC. Protein product: CASSLASGPTYEQYF.